This T cell receptor (beta chain) originates from a study of T-cell reconstitution after alpha-beta-depleted transplantation in children. Regarding the study as a whole: High day-60 TCRbeta diversity in some patients came from surviving recipient T cells and thymic progenitors. T-cell counts and diversity at one year post-transplant came mainly from newly produced T cells. Reported findings indicate that, about two months after transplant, alpha-beta T cells came from several hundred expanded clones, which were derived from non-depleted graft cells.

A TCRbeta library incorporating unique molecular identifiers was prepared. Each CDR3 protein is one row after TCRdb ran MiXCR on the PCR reads. The sample carries around 700,000 distinct CDR3 sequences, under 15% recorded once. This clonotype occurred many times. Its specificity is unknown. Between the trimmed V and J ends, which lost 5 bases and 3 bases, there was a span of 17 bases. The CDR3 totals 16 residues. Germline CDR1 and CDR2: SGHNT and YENEEA. This clonotype was sampled from a girl aged 2 to 10 with congenital amegakaryocytic thrombocytopenia, due to receive a stem cell transplant. The rearrangement links TRBV11-3 to TRBJ2-1; D perhaps matches TRBD1 (6 bases). The sequencing here drew on PBMCs, taken before TCRalphabeta/CD19-depleted stem cell transplant. Here the CDR3 reads CASSPGSTGNYNEQFF. In DNA, the CDR3 is TGTGCCAGCAGCCCTGGGAGTACAGGGAACTACAATGAGCAGTTCTTC.